The 23 T cell receptor beta chains below all came from one sample that was sequenced in a study of CD8 T cells in ankylosing spondylitis. Study results and caveats: Blood of patients with ankylosing spondylitis appeared to be characterized by a TCR beta motif of eight highly homologous variants.

No antigen has been identified for these receptors. MiXCR, run by TCRdb on the 5' RACE reads, gives a single entry per CDR3 protein. The sample shows 350,000 to 550,000 distinct CDR3 sequences, around 26% of them seen only once. Sequencing input: blood, either unsorted or a sorted T cell fraction (not recorded which). The receptors were gathered from a male donor with ankylosing spondylitis.

J is TRBJ2-1 and V is TRBV18; no clear D gene. The germline V gene has CDR1 KGHSH and CDR2 LQKENI. This CDR3 has 14 amino acids. V dropped 1 base and J dropped 5 bases, with 9 bases sitting between them. CDR3 protein: CASSPLYLDNEQFF. CDR3 nucleotides: TGTGCCAGCTCACCACTCTACTTAGACAATGAGCAGTTCTTC.

The chain joins TRBV4-2 to TRBJ1-3; TRBD1 might be the D (6 bases). Germline assignment: CDR1 LGHNA and CDR2 YNFKEQ. V lost 2 bases and J 0 bases, leaving 11 bases between the germline ends. The CDR3 covers 16 residues. The CDR3 here is CASSQSHRVSGNTIYF. In DNA, the CDR3 is TGTGCCAGCAGCCAAAGCCACAGGGTCTCTGGAAACACCATATATTTT.

This clonotype was counted only a few times. The V gene is TRBV25-1, the J gene TRBJ2-1; maybe TRBD1 (5 bases). In germline, CDR1 is MGHDK, CDR2 SYGVNS. Trimming took off 1 base at V and 4 bases at J, with 8 bases between the two ends. The CDR3 consists of 14 residues. The CDR3 DNA reads as TGTGCCAGCAGTGAATCCGCAGGGTACAATGAGCAGTTCTTC. Amino acids: CASSESAGYNEQFF.

The rearrangement joins TRBV12-3 or TRBV12-4 to TRBJ1-4, with D possibly being TRBD1 (6 bases). V shed 3 bases and J shed 8 bases, with 13 bases lying between them. There are 14 residues in the CDR3. The CDR3: CASSFRGRGEKLFF. The DNA of the CDR3 is TGTGCCAGCAGTTTTAGGGGGAGAGGAGAAAAACTGTTTTTT.

The rearrangement joins TRBV3-1 to TRBJ2-1; no definite D call. Deletions cut 4 bases from V and 11 bases from J, with 12 bases between. CDR1 and CDR2 (germline): LGHDT, YNNKEL (reference sequence). The CDR3 spans 12 residues. CDR3 region: CASSLGSVKQFF. As DNA, the CDR3 is TGTGCCAGCAGCCTGGGCTCGGTAAAGCAGTTCTTC.

This clonotype was observed at least ten times. The rearrangement joins TRBV11-2 to TRBJ2-1; 8 nucleotides match TRBD2. The CDR3 length is 13 residues. Looked up from germline, CDR1 is SGHAT and CDR2 is FQNNGV. The V segment lost 0 bases and the J segment 12 bases; nucleotides outside the gene matches: 4. CDR3 coding DNA: TGTGCCAGCAGCTTAGATCCTAGCGGGTCGCAGTTCTTC. Residues: CASSLDPSGSQFF.

This clonotype was picked up a small number of times. Germline is not matched at one junction end, which may reflect a read error. This chain joins TRBV5-1 and TRBJ2-1; maybe TRBD1 (5 bases). Germline values: CDR1 SGHRS, CDR2 YFSETQ. This CDR3 has 16 amino acids. CDR3: CASSSSRASSNNEQFF. In DNA form, the CDR3 reads TGCGCCAGCAGCTCATCCAGGGCCTCCTCCAACAATGAGCAGTTCTTC.

This sequence joins TRBV12-3 or TRBV12-4 and TRBJ2-2; D gene unclear. Trimming cost V 1 base and J 5 bases, with 11 bases left between them. This CDR3 comprises 15 residues. CDR3 DNA: TGTGCCAGCAGTTTAGGGGCAGTTTGGACCGGGGAGCTGTTTTTT. Amino acids: CASSLGAVWTGELFF.

This CDR3 reads CASSLGGGRAYEQYF. DNA for the CDR3: TGCGCCAGCAGCTTGGGGGGCGGGAGAGCCTACGAGCAGTACTTC. V usage is TRBV5-1 and J usage is TRBJ2-7, with TRBD2 identical over 7 bases. Germline CDR1 reads SGHRS; CDR2 reads YFSETQ. V dropped 0 bases and J dropped 2; count of bases not matched to a gene: 5. The CDR3 extends over 15 amino acids.

CDR3 sequence (DNA): TGTGCCAGCAGCCCCTCGTTTAACCAAGAGACCCAGTACTTC. This encodes CASSPSFNQETQYF. The chain carries TRBV7-2 and TRBJ2-5; D ambiguous. Trimming removed 5 bases at V and 0 bases at J, with 10 bases between. Looked up from germline, CDR1 is SGHTA and CDR2 is FQGNSA. The length of the CDR3 is 14 residues. The full variable domain, with the rest looked up from reference TRBV7-2 and TRBJ2-5, is GAGVSQSPSNKVTEKGKDVELRCDPISGHTALYWYRQSLGQGLEFLIYFQGNSAPDKSGLPSDRFSAERTGGSVSTLTIQRTQQEDSAVYLCASSPSFNQETQYFGPGTRLLVL.

V and J are TRBV5-1 and TRBJ2-3; D ambiguous. Per the germline V gene, CDR1 is SGHRS and CDR2 is YFSETQ. CDR3 length: 16 amino acids. V was clipped by 4 bases and J by 4 bases, with 19 bases between them. CDR3 region: CASSPAFGTIADTQYF. In DNA form, the CDR3 reads TGCGCCAGCAGCCCCGCCTTTGGAACGATCGCAGATACGCAGTATTTT.

The chain has TRBV4-2 and TRBJ1-1, with TRBD1 matching over 8 bases. The CDR3 is 16 residues long. V trimming: 0 bases; J trimming: 5 bases; junction bases outside the gene matches: 8. CDR1 is LGHNA and CDR2 is YNFKEQ in the germline V gene. This CDR3 is CASSQEAQGAYTEAFF. The CDR3 bases are TGTGCCAGCAGCCAAGAGGCCCAGGGGGCGTATACTGAAGCTTTCTTT.

V is TRBV20-1 and J is TRBJ2-3, with TRBD2 identical over 10 bases. The length of the CDR3 is 16 residues. The V and J ends lost 2 bases and 7 bases, in that order; junction bases with no gene match: 12. CDR1 DFQATT and CDR2 SNEGSKA come from the germline V gene (reference sequence). CDR3 protein: CSARNQGSSGSHTQYF. CDR3 nucleotide sequence: TGCAGTGCTAGAAATCAAGGGTCTAGCGGGAGCCATACGCAGTATTTT.

This chain joins TRBV20-1 and TRBJ2-1; maybe TRBD1 (5 bases). CDR3 length equals 12 residues. Germline CDR1 reads DFQATT; CDR2 reads SNEGSKA (reference sequence). V lost 3 bases and J 8 bases, leaving 11 bases between the germline ends. The CDR3 DNA reads as TGCAGTGCTAGCCCCCTAGGGGATGAGCAGTTCTTC. Translated, it gives CSASPLGDEQFF.

V usage is TRBV10-3 and J usage is TRBJ2-7; the match to TRBD2 covers 7 bases. The CDR3 covers 13 residues. The V and J ends lost 2 bases and 5 bases, in that order; junction bases with no gene match: 3. Germline V gene data show CDR1 as ENHRY and CDR2 as SYGVKD. CDR3 region: CAISEGGSDEQYV. Written as DNA, the CDR3 is TGTGCCATCAGTGAGGGCGGGAGTGACGAGCAGTACGTC.

J is TRBJ2-2 and V is TRBV5-1; a possible D gene is TRBD1 (5 bases). The V end was cut by 3 bases, the J end by 5 bases, with 8 bases between. The germline V gene encodes CDR1 SGHRS and CDR2 YFSETQ. The CDR3 extends over 13 amino acids. CDR3 loop: CASSSGLTGELFF. CDR3 nucleotide sequence: TGCGCCAGCAGCTCAGGGTTAACCGGGGAGCTGTTTTTT.

This chain joins TRBV29-1 and TRBJ2-1; tentatively, D is TRBD1 (6 bases). Germline-derived CDR1 and CDR2 are SQVTM and ANQGSEA. The CDR3 has 14 residues. V gave up 5 bases and J gave up 6 bases, with 17 bases separating them. CDR3 protein: CSVHTGRRSNEQFF. The CDR3 nucleotides read TGCAGCGTTCACACAGGGAGAAGGAGCAATGAGCAGTTCTTC.

Only a few counts were recorded for this clonotype. This sequence joins TRBV19 and TRBJ2-1; 10 bases map to TRBD2. The ends lost 6 bases at V and 4 bases at J; junction bases unmatched: 9. The CDR3 has 16 amino acids. CDR1 and CDR2 (germline): LNHDA, SQIVND (reference sequence). CDR3: CASSQTGLAAYNEQFF. CDR3 nucleotides: TGTGCCAGTAGCCAAACCGGACTAGCGGCTTACAATGAGCAGTTCTTC.

This clonotype came up a few times. CDR3 nucleotide sequence: TGTGCCAGCAGCTCACAGCTTTTGAACTATGGCTACACCTTC. This codes for CASSSQLLNYGYTF. J is TRBJ1-2 and V is TRBV3-1; no definite D call. Trimming pared 5 bases from V and 2 bases from J, leaving 12 bases between. CDR1 is LGHDT, CDR2 YNNKEL, per germline (reference sequence). The CDR3 extends over 14 amino acids.

This clonotype was recorded many times. The chain carries TRBV12-3 or TRBV12-4 and TRBJ2-1; a weak D match, TRBD2 (5 bases). Trimming shortened V by 2 bases and J by 8 bases, and 13 bases separated the two germline ends. CDR3 length equals 14 residues. CDR3 amino acids: CASSLRRGLDEQFF. For the CDR3, the DNA is TGTGCCAGCAGTTTACGGCGCGGGTTAGATGAGCAGTTCTTC.

This clonotype was observed a handful of times. The rearrangement links TRBV11-2 to TRBJ1-4; D possibly corresponds to TRBD1 (5 bases). Trimming removed 3 bases from V and 6 bases from J, with 14 bases in between. Germline CDR1 and CDR2: SGHAT and FQNNGV. The CDR3 length is 15 residues. CDR3 nucleotides: TGTGCCAGCAGCTTTTACAGCTCCAGGGATGAAAAACTGTTTTTT. This gives the protein CASSFYSSRDEKLFF.

The rearrangement links TRBV12-3 or TRBV12-4 to TRBJ2-6, with 10 bases identical to TRBD1. Losses at the gene ends were 6 bases for V and 1 base for J; bases not matched to a gene: 6. The CDR3 length is 17 residues. The CDR3 DNA is TGTGCCAGCAGGCTGACAGGGGGCTATTCTGGGGCCAACGTCCTGACTTTC. Its translation: CASRLTGGYSGANVLTF.

This sequence joins TRBV24-1 and TRBJ2-1; D gene ambiguous. V was clipped by 4 bases and J by 9 bases, with 12 bases between them. CDR3 length: 13 amino acids. Germline V gives CDR1 KGHDR, CDR2 SFDVKD. The CDR3 region has the DNA TGTGCCACCAGTGACCAACCGTTAGGTGAGCAGTTCTTC. Protein sequence: CATSDQPLGEQFF.